This TCR beta chain stems from a study of T cell responses to AZD1222 COVID-19 vaccine. Whole-study results and caveats: Mostly white British, mostly female donors; authors suggested clonal diversity may be underestimated.

In the case of this clone: Its matching antigen is unknown.

Germline lookup yields CDR1 SGDLS and CDR2 YYNGEE. This CDR3 region has 16 residues. The J segment lost 1 base and the V segment lost 0 bases, leaving 4 bases of the junction unmatched. Sequencing used immunoSEQ multiplex PCR; TCRdb keeps in-frame clones, though not all of them. The sample comprises about 140,000 clones, more than 85% of which are singletons, and approximately 0.9% rests with the top ten. V gene TRBV9 combines with J gene TRBJ2-1; the match to TRBD2 covers 7 bases. The TCR comes from an adult in good health. The source material was peripheral blood, sampled on day 0 of MenACWY control vaccination. For the CDR3, the DNA is TGTGCCAGCAGCGTAGGCGGGGGAGGATCCTACAATGAGCAGTTCTTC. This translates into CASSVGGGGSYNEQFF.